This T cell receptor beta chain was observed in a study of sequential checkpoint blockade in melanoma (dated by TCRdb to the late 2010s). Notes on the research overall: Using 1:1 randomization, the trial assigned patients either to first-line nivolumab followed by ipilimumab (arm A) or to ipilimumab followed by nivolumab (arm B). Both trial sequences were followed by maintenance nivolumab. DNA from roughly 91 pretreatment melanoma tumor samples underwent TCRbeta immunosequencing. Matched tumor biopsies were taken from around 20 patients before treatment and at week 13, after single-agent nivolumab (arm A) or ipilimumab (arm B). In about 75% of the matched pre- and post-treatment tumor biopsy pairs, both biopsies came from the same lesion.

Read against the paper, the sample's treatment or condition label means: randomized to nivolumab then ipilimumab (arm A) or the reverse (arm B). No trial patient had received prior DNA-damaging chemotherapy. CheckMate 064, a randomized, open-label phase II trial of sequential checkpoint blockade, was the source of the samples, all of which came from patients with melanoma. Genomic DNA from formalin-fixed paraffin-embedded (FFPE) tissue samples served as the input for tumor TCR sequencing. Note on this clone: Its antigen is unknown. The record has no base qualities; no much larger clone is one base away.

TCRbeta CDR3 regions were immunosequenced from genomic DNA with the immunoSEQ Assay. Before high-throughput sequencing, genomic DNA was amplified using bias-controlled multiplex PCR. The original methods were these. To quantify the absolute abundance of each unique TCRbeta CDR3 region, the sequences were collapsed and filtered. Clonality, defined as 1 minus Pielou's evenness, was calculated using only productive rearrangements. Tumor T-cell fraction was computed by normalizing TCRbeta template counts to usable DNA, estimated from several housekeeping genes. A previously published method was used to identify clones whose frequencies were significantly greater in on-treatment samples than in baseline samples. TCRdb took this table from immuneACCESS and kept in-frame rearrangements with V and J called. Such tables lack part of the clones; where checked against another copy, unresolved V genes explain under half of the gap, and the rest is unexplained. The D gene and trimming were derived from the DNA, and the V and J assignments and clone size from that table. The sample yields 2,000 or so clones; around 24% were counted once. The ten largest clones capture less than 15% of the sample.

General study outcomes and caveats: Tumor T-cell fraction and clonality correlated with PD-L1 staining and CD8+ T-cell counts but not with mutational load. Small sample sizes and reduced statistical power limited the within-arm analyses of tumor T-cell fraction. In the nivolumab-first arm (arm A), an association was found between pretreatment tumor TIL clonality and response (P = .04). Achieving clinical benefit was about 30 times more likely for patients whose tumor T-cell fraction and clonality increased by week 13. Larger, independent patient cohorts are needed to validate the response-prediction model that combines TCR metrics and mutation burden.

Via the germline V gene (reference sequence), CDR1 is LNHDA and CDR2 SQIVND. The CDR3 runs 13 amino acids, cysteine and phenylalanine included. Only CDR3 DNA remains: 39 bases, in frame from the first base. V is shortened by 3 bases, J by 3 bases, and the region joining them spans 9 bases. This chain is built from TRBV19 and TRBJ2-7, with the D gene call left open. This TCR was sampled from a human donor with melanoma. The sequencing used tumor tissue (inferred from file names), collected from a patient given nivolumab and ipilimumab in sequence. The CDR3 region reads CASSIAGGYEQYF. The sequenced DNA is TGTGCCAGTAGTATTGCAGGTGGCTACGAGCAGTACTTC.